This entry describes one TCR beta chain. The data originate from a study of blood T cell repertoires in COVID-19. Looking at the study overall: Samples came from the United States, Italy and Spain, spanning acute and convalescent COVID-19.

Germline V gene sequence: CDR1 LGHDT, CDR2 YNNKEL (reference sequence). After removal of 6 bases from V and 5 bases from J, the junction contained 2 bases not matched to a gene. The CDR3 is 13 amino acids. The repertoire was sequenced with immunoSEQ multiplex PCR; TCRdb's copy has only in-frame clones and lacks some. The sample includes 120,000 to 150,000 clones, around 86% of them seen just once. The chain recombines TRBV3-1 (or the pseudogene TRBV3-2) with TRBJ2-2; the match to TRBD1 covers 8 bases. The source is a man older than 75 with acute or convalescent COVID-19. Sequenced sample: peripheral blood. CDR3: CASRRQGTGELFF. For the CDR3, the DNA is TGTGCCAGCAGGCGACAGGGGACCGGGGAGCTGTTTTTT.